This TCR beta chain was found in a study of T cell repertoires in cytomegalovirus infection. Comment on this clonotype: The antigen remains undetermined.

Findings and caveats of the study: In two of eight donors, the top clonotype was HLA-C-restricted CMV-specific.

TCRdb used MiXCR to reprocess the reads, holding one entry per CDR3 protein. Of 150,000 to 200,000 distinct CDR3 sequences listed, roughly 28% are singletons. CDR1 MGHRA and CDR2 YSYEKL come from the germline V gene. The CDR3 consists of 16 residues. Trimming cost V 0 bases and J 4 bases, with 15 bases left between them. This chain uses TRBV4-1 with TRBJ1-2; no clear D gene. The sequenced sample consisted of PBMCs. This sequence originates from a human donor in good health (CMV status not recorded). Some clones in this sample may be carry-over from other donors' samples. The CDR3: CASSQDLRVSGYGYTF. In DNA, the CDR3 is TGCGCCAGCAGCCAAGATCTAAGAGTGAGCGGCTATGGCTACACCTTC.